This is a list of T cell receptor beta chains from one sample in a study of blood T cell repertoires in COVID-19. Sequenced by immunoSEQ multiplex PCR; TCRdb stores in-frame clones only, minus some. The repertoire consists of 150,000 to 170,000 clones, with about four fifths occurring once and the leading ten covering 25% to 35%. Source material: peripheral blood. Every receptor here comes from a woman aged 55 to 70 with acute or convalescent COVID-19. The CDR3 runs from the conserved cysteine through the conserved F or W. D genes are given only for firm matches. The size entry is marked missing in some rows and otherwise reads once, few, many or a size class.

D,V,J,size,DNA,CDR3
NA,TRBV12-3/TRBV12-4,TRBJ2-5,NA,TGTACCAGCAGTCCCCCCGGGATTGAGACCCAGTACTTC,CTSSPPGIETQYF
NA,TRBV7-2,TRBJ1-6,NA,TGTGCCAGCAGTTCCATGACGGCCCGGGGTGGTTCACCCCTCCACTTT,CASSSMTARGGSPLHF
TRBD1,TRBV3-1/TRBV3-2,TRBJ1-2,NA,TGTGCCAGCAGCCAAGGACAGGGGGCACTAAACTATGGCTACACCTTC,CASSQGQGALNYGYTF
NA,TRBV5-1,TRBJ1-1,NA,TGCGCCAGCAGCGGGGGAGGGCTGGACACTGAAGCTTTCTTT,CASSGGGLDTEAFF
NA,TRBV27,TRBJ1-4,NA,TGTGCCAGCAGGGCATCAGAGGGCAATGAAAAACTGTTTTTT,CASRASEGNEKLFF
TRBD2,TRBV5-8,TRBJ2-2,NA,TGTGCCAGCAGCTTGGCCGGGGGGGCCGCGAACACCGGGGAGCTGTTTTTT,CASSLAGGAANTGELFF
NA,TRBV7-9,TRBJ1-4,NA,TGTGCCAGCAGCCTTTCCACCACAGGGATTAATGAAAAACTGTTTTTT,CASSLSTTGINEKLFF
TRBD2,TRBV7-2,TRBJ2-2,few,TGTGCCAGCAGCCCCGGACTAGCGGGGGGGATTAACACCGGGGAGCTGTTTTTT,CASSPGLAGGINTGELFF
NA,TRBV7-2,TRBJ1-6,NA,TGTGCCAGCAGCTTGACAAATAATTCACCCCTCCACTTT,CASSLTNNSPLHF
NA,TRBV18,TRBJ1-6,NA,TGTGCCAGCTCGACAGACCAGAATTCACCCCTCCACTTT,CASSTDQNSPLHF
TRBD1,TRBV28,TRBJ1-2,NA,TGTGCCAGCACCCCCCAGACAGGGCTCTATGGCTACACCTTC,CASTPQTGLYGYTF
TRBD1,TRBV10-1,TRBJ2-1,NA,TGCGCCAGCAGTGGTAGACAGGGGCCGTTGGCTCGACCCTACAATGAGCAGTTCTTC,CASSGRQGPLARPYNEQFF
NA,TRBV18,TRBJ1-1,NA,TGTGCCAGCTCACCACTTACAAGGAACACTGAAGCTTTCTTT,CASSPLTRNTEAFF
TRBD1,TRBV6-5,TRBJ1-2,few,TGTGCCAGCAGTAGCCTCGGACAGGGCGGCTATGGCTACACCTTC,CASSSLGQGGYGYTF
NA,TRBV27,TRBJ1-2,NA,TGTGCCAGCAGCCCCGACTTGGGACGGGGGAATGGCTACACCTTC,CASSPDLGRGNGYTF
NA,TRBV5-1,TRBJ1-2,NA,TGCGCCAGCAAAGCCAGGGAGGGGGAACTCTATGGCTACACCTTC,CASKAREGELYGYTF
NA,TRBV5-8,TRBJ1-5,NA,TGTGCCAGCAGCGTTGCCGGGGGATATAGCAATCAGCCCCAGCATTTT,CASSVAGGYSNQPQHF
TRBD1,TRBV5-4,TRBJ1-2,NA,TGTGCCAGCAGCTTAAGGCAGGGGGCGTGGGTAGCTAACTATGGCTACACCTTC,CASSLRQGAWVANYGYTF
TRBD1,TRBV18,TRBJ1-6,NA,TGTGCCAGCTCACGGGGACAGGGGGAATTGAATTCACCCCTCCACTTT,CASSRGQGELNSPLHF
TRBD2,TRBV7-7,TRBJ2-3,few,TGTGCTAGCAGCTTAGGTACAGCGGGGGCAGATACGCAGTATTTT,CASSLGTAGADTQYF
TRBD1,TRBV2,TRBJ2-4,NA,TGTGCCAGCAGTGCCCTGCCGGGACAGGGGGTAAAAAGTCGGTACTTC,CASSALPGQGVKSRYF
TRBD2,TRBV5-6,TRBJ2-1,NA,TGTGCCAGCAGCGGCACTAGCGCGAGCTCCTACAATGAGCAGTTCTTC,CASSGTSASSYNEQFF
TRBD1,TRBV9,TRBJ2-2,NA,TGTGCCAGCAGCATGTTGACAGGGCACGGGGAGCTGTTTTTT,CASSMLTGHGELFF
TRBD1,TRBV11-3,TRBJ2-3,NA,TGTGCCAGCAGCCGGGACAGTGATACGCAGTATTTT,CASSRDSDTQYF
TRBD2,TRBV2,TRBJ2-7,NA,TGTGCCAGCAATCTAGCGGCGAACGAGCAGTACTTC,CASNLAANEQYF
TRBD1,TRBV7-9,TRBJ1-1,NA,TGTGCCAGCAGCACAAGGACAGGGAGAAATACCACTGAAGCTTTCTTT,CASSTRTGRNTTEAFF
NA,TRBV18,TRBJ1-4,NA,TGTGCCAGCTCACCCAGGACAGTGGGCTCAACTAATGAAAAACTGTTTTTT,CASSPRTVGSTNEKLFF
NA,TRBV12-3/TRBV12-4,TRBJ1-4,NA,TGTGCCAGCAGTTCTCAGATTAATGAAAAACTGTTTTTT,CASSSQINEKLFF
TRBD2,TRBV13,TRBJ2-7,NA,TGTGCCAGCAGACGCGGGGGGACCTCCTACGAGCAGTACTTC,CASRRGGTSYEQYF
TRBD1,TRBV30,TRBJ1-6,few,TGTGCCAGCGAGACAGGGAATAGGGCCCTCCACTTT,CASETGNRALHF
NA,TRBV6-4,TRBJ2-2,NA,TGTGCCAGCAGTGCCCAGGGGCCCCCCGGGGAGCTGTTTTTT,CASSAQGPPGELFF
NA,TRBV19,TRBJ1-5,once,TGTGCCAGTAACCTTCTTGGCAGGGTATGGCCCCAGCATTTT,CASNLLGRVWPQHF